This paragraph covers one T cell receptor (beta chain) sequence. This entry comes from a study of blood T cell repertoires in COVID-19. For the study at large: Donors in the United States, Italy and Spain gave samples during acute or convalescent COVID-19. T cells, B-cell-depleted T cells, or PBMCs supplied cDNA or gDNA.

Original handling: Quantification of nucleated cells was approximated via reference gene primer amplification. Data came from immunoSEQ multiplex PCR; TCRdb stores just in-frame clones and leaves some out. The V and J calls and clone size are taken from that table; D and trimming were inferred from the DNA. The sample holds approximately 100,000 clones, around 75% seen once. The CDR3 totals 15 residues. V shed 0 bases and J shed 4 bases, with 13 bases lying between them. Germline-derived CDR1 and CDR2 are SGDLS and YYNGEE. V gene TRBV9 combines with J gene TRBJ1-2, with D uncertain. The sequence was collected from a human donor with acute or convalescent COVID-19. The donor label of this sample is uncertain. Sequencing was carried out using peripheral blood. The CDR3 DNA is TGTGCCAGCAGCGTAGAGAGGGAAACGGGCTATGGCTACACCTTC. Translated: CASSVERETGYGYTF.